This passage covers 27 T cell receptor beta chains from one sample sequenced in a study of blood T cell repertoires in COVID-19. The method was immunoSEQ multiplex PCR; TCRdb's version includes in-frame clones alone and lacks a portion of them. Counted here are about 250,000 clones, around 85% occurring once; the ten biggest clones make up around 10%. The specimen was PBMCs or T cells enriched from blood (not recorded which). These receptors all come from a woman aged 50 to 65 with acute COVID-19.

This rearrangement joins TRBV2 to TRBJ1-6, with a tentative D call TRBD1 (5 bases). This CDR3 is 16 amino acids long. V was cut by 6 bases and J by 0 bases, with 12 bases left in between. Germline V CDR1 and CDR2: SNHLY, FYNNEI. CDR3 sequence (DNA): TGTGCCAGCAGGACAGATTCGAGCTCCTATAATTCACCCCTCCACTTT. Protein product: CASRTDSSSYNSPLHF.

The chain uses TRBV5-6 and TRBJ2-1; 10 bases fit TRBD1. This CDR3 is built from 17 residues. The V and J ends lost 2 bases and 4 bases, in that order; junction bases with no gene match: 9. Germline CDR1 and CDR2: SGHDT and YYEEEE. The DNA for the CDR3 is TGTGCCAGCAGCTTACCCGGGACAGGGGATTTATACAATGAGCAGTTCTTC. Translated: CASSLPGTGDLYNEQFF.

The chain carries TRBV7-9 and TRBJ1-6; 8 positions match TRBD1. Germline V CDR1 and CDR2: SEHNR, FQNEAQ (reference sequence). This CDR3 is 13 amino acids long. Germline trimming cut 6 bases from V and 8 bases from J; bases unmatched to any gene: 3. The CDR3 region is CASRRQGYSPLHF. The CDR3 nucleotides read TGTGCCAGCAGGAGACAGGGGTATTCACCCCTCCACTTT.

The rearrangement uses TRBV7-8 and TRBJ1-2, with D possibly TRBD1 on 6 matching bases. Germline CDR1 SGHVS, CDR2 FQNEAQ. This CDR3 comprises 16 residues. Trimming removed 5 bases at V and 0 bases at J, with 16 bases between. CDR3 sequence: CASSTGPDRTNYGYTF. DNA of the CDR3: TGTGCCAGCAGCACAGGCCCTGACAGGACTAACTATGGCTACACCTTC.

The chain combines TRBV5-1 with TRBJ2-1, with 9 bases fitting TRBD1. The V segment lost 4 bases and the J segment 2 bases; nucleotides outside the gene matches: 4. The germline gives CDR1 SGHRS, CDR2 YFSETQ. The CDR3 is 15 amino acids. CDR3 loop: CASSPRDRAYNEQFF. DNA for the CDR3: TGCGCCAGCAGCCCCCGGGACAGGGCCTACAATGAGCAGTTCTTC.

The genes are TRBV5-1 and TRBJ2-3, with 8 bases matching TRBD2. There are 16 residues in the CDR3. Germline V lookup: CDR1 SGHRS, CDR2 YFSETQ. With 4 bases clipped from V and 6 bases from J, the junction kept 13 bases outside the gene matches. The CDR3, as DNA: TGCGCCAGCAGCGCGGGGGGAGGAGACTTACGTGATACGCAGTATTTT. Its protein product is CASSAGGGDLRDTQYF.

The rearrangement uses TRBV7-9 and TRBJ1-1; D call uncertain. The CDR3 covers 16 residues. Germline CDR1 reads SEHNR; CDR2 reads FQNEAQ (reference sequence). The V end lost 5 bases, the J end lost 1 base, and 17 bases lay between the germline ends. CDR3 bases: TGTGCCAGCAGCCCGGCAGCGGGCAGGAGGAACACTGAAGCTTTCTTT. It codes for CASSPAAGRRNTEAFF.

The V and J genes are TRBV6-4 and TRBJ2-1; no clear D gene. Germline V gives CDR1 MRHNA, CDR2 SNTAGT. Deletions cut 6 bases from V and 5 bases from J, with 11 bases between. The CDR3 is made up of 13 amino acids. The CDR3 loop is CASSQNSNNEQFF. The CDR3, as DNA: TGTGCCAGCAGCCAAAACTCTAACAATGAGCAGTTCTTC.

This clone was observed a handful of times. The V gene is TRBV7-2, the J gene TRBJ1-3; D uncertain. The germline V gene has CDR1 SGHTA and CDR2 FQGNSA. The CDR3 spans 15 residues. V was shortened by 4 bases and J by 0 bases, with 10 bases between the two germline ends. The CDR3 region has the DNA TGTGCCAGCAGCTCCGACACGAACTCTGGAAACACCATATATTTT. Amino acids: CASSSDTNSGNTIYF.

This chain links TRBV12-5 with TRBJ1-5; the D gene is possibly TRBD1 (6 bases). V dropped 6 bases and J dropped 4 bases, with 13 bases sitting between them. The CDR3 loop spans 14 amino acids. Germline V CDR1 and CDR2: LGHNT, FRNRAP. The CDR3 region is CASGQQGRNQPQHF. CDR3 bases: TGTGCTAGTGGCCAACAGGGTCGGAATCAGCCCCAGCATTTT.

The chain couples TRBV19 to TRBJ2-2; 7 nucleotides agree with TRBD1. Trimming at V came to 4 bases and at J to 2 bases, leaving 7 bases not matched to a gene. The CDR3 has 16 residues. The germline V gene encodes CDR1 LNHDA and CDR2 SQIVND (reference sequence). The chain's CDR3 is CASSTPGQINTGELFF. The DNA for the CDR3 is TGTGCCAGTAGTACCCCGGGACAGATAAACACCGGGGAGCTGTTTTTT.

The gene calls are TRBV5-6 and TRBJ2-5, with a possible D match to TRBD2 (5 bases). From germline, CDR1 is SGHDT and CDR2 YYEEEE. The V gene lost 4 bases and the J gene lost 2 bases, with 15 bases spanning the gap. This CDR3 contains 15 residues. CDR3 DNA: TGTGCCAGCAGCCCCCCAGCCCTAGCACAAGAGACCCAGTACTTC. Translation gives CASSPPALAQETQYF.

The rearrangement joins TRBV5-1 to TRBJ2-1; D is perhaps TRBD1 (6 bases). The V gene's germline CDR1 is SGHRS and CDR2 YFSETQ. The CDR3 has 13 amino acids. Trimming removed 2 bases from V and 3 bases from J, with 6 bases in between. The CDR3 DNA follows: TGCGCCAGCAGCTTACAGGGCTACAATGAGCAGTTCTTC. Its protein product is CASSLQGYNEQFF.

The rearrangement uses TRBV19 and TRBJ1-5; D remains ambiguous. CDR1 and CDR2 from the germline V gene are LNHDA and SQIVND (reference sequence). V shed 3 bases and J shed 3 bases, with 9 bases lying between them. The CDR3 sequence is 14 residues long. The CDR3 loop is CASSMASFNQPQHF. The CDR3, as DNA: TGTGCCAGTAGTATGGCTAGTTTCAATCAGCCCCAGCATTTT.

A single count supports this clone. The chain couples TRBV19 to TRBJ1-1; D perhaps matches TRBD1 (6 bases). V lost 7 bases, J lost 0 bases, and 9 bases lay in between. The CDR3 runs to 13 residues. CDR1 and CDR2 from the germline V gene are LNHDA and SQIVND (reference sequence). CDR3 nucleotides: TGTGCCAGTATTCAGGGGATGAACACTGAAGCTTTCTTT. Amino acid sequence: CASIQGMNTEAFF.

CDR3 amino acids: CASGLYQGASNLNTEAFF. CDR3 coding DNA: TGTGCTAGTGGTCTATACCAGGGGGCTTCAAATTTGAACACTGAAGCTTTCTTT. The V and J genes are TRBV12-5 and TRBJ1-1, with TRBD1 matching 8 bases. The V gene end was trimmed by 5 bases and the J gene end by 0 bases; junction bases not matched to a gene: 14. The germline V gene has CDR1 LGHNT and CDR2 FRNRAP. The CDR3 spans 18 residues.

The J gene is TRBJ1-2, the V gene TRBV10-3; D possibly corresponds to TRBD1 (6 bases). CDR1 ENHRY and CDR2 SYGVKD come from the germline V gene. Trimming removed 6 bases at V and 6 bases at J, with 14 bases between. This CDR3 is built from 13 residues. The CDR3 DNA reads TGTGCCATCAGCTACTCGGGGGGCGATGGCTACACCTTC. As protein: CAISYSGGDGYTF.

V and J are TRBV12-2 and TRBJ2-2; the D segment call TRBD1 is taken from the table without a DNA check. TRBV12-2 is given as a pseudogene. The CDR3 consists of 17 residues. CDR3 loop: CASRFRYRGPRTGELFF. CDR3 nucleotide sequence: TGTGCAAGTCGCTTTCGGTACAGGGGGCCCCGCACCGGGGAGCTGTTTTTT.

The chain combines TRBV10-3 with TRBJ1-1, with 11 bases lining up with TRBD1. Germline V gene lookup returns CDR1 ENHRY and CDR2 SYGVKD. Trimming cost V 7 bases and J 4 bases; bases outside gene matches: 11. The CDR3 totals 16 residues. The CDR3 spells CAIKAWGQGDTTEAFF. The CDR3 DNA follows: TGTGCCATCAAAGCGTGGGGACAGGGGGATACCACTGAAGCTTTCTTT.

The CDR3 DNA reads as TGTGCCTGGAGTGTCCAGGATTCACCCCTCCACTTT. This sequence encodes CAWSVQDSPLHF. This chain uses TRBV30 with TRBJ1-6; no definite D call. The CDR3 runs 12 residues. Trimming stripped 0 bases from V and 8 bases from J, with 5 bases between. Germline values: CDR1 GTSNPN, CDR2 SVGIG (reference sequence).

Worth noting for this clone: This sample also contains other DNA sequences that code for the same CDR3. The chain links TRBV9 to TRBJ2-2, with D uncertain. CDR1 SGDLS and CDR2 YYNGEE come from the germline V gene. The CDR3 covers 14 residues. With 0 bases removed from V and 4 bases from J, the gap between germline ends came to 7 bases. The CDR3 spells CASSVEGVTGELFF. CDR3 DNA sequence: TGTGCCAGCAGCGTAGAAGGAGTCACCGGGGAGCTGTTTTTT.

The chain is built from TRBV6-2 or TRBV6-3 and TRBJ1-5, with D uncertain. CDR3 size: 19 residues. Trimming took 5 bases from V and 2 from J, leaving 25 bases between them. Germline CDR1 reads MNHEY; CDR2 reads SVGEGT. For the CDR3, the DNA is TGTGCCAGCAGTCCCGGCTACCGGGCGGAGGGTGGGCGCAATCAGCCCCAGCATTTT. Its protein is CASSPGYRAEGGRNQPQHF.

This clone appeared a few times. The chain couples TRBV7-9 to TRBJ1-2; the D is unclear. The CDR3 has 11 residues. CDR1 and CDR2 (germline): SEHNR, FQNEAQ (reference sequence). Trimming cost V 3 bases and J 10 bases, with 9 bases left between them. In DNA form, the CDR3 reads TGTGCCAGCAGCTTTAGACACCTCTACACCTTC. It codes for CASSFRHLYTF.

The chain is built from TRBV3-1 (or the pseudogene TRBV3-2) and TRBJ1-6; TRBD1 is a possible D gene (6 bases). Looked up from germline, CDR1 is LGHDT and CDR2 is YNNKEL (reference sequence). V lost 0 bases and J lost 7, with 7 bases in between. The CDR3 has 14 residues. The CDR3 here is CASSQEGHNSPLHF. In DNA, the CDR3 is TGTGCCAGCAGCCAAGAGGGACACAATTCACCCCTCCACTTT.

This chain links TRBV19 with TRBJ1-5; D may be TRBD1 (6 bases). Germline loops: CDR1 LNHDA, CDR2 SQIVND (reference sequence). Deletions cut 7 bases from V and 5 bases from J, with 18 bases between. This CDR3 has 15 amino acids. In DNA form, the CDR3 reads TGTGCCAGTACCATAGGGGGGGGGAGATATCAGCCCCAGCATTTT. As protein: CASTIGGGRYQPQHF.

V gene TRBV3-1 (or the pseudogene TRBV3-2) combines with J gene TRBJ1-4; 8 nucleotides agree with TRBD1. Germline V lookup: CDR1 LGHDT, CDR2 YNNKEL (reference sequence). The CDR3 is 17 residues long. J lost 3 bases, V lost 0 bases, and 6 bases had no gene match. The CDR3 is CASSQDPGGWANEKLFF. The CDR3 bases are TGTGCCAGCAGCCAAGATCCAGGGGGCTGGGCTAATGAAAAACTGTTTTTT.

Only a few counts were recorded for this clone. The chain combines TRBV7-2 with TRBJ1-1; tentatively, D is TRBD1 (5 bases). The V gene lost 5 bases and the J gene lost 6 bases, with 13 bases spanning the gap. CDR1 is SGHTA, CDR2 FQGNSA, per germline. The CDR3 sequence is 13 residues long. For the CDR3, the DNA is TGTGCCAGCAGCCGGGACTCCGACGCTGAAGCTTTCTTT. Protein product: CASSRDSDAEAFF.